Listed below are T cell receptor beta chains from one sample, sequenced in a study of shared clonotypes between healthy human individuals. Assay used: immunoSEQ multiplex PCR; TCRdb lists only in-frame clones, some missing. Here the sample spans hundreds of thousands of clones, approximately 90% being singletons. The sequencing sample was made of naive CD8+ T cells sorted from blood. All receptors derive from a man younger than 45 in good health. Each CDR3 is given with its conserved first and last residue. Fields, in order: CDR3 protein, CDR3 DNA, clone size, J gene, D gene, CDR3 length, V gene. D genes are given only for firm matches. Only some rows state a clone size, as once, few, many or a class for expanded clones.

CDR3aa: CASSYSLAGEEQYF
CDR3nt: TGTGCCAGCAGTTACTCTCTAGCGGGAGAAGAGCAGTACTTC
abundance: -
j_gene: TRBJ2-7
d_gene: TRBD2
len: 14
v_gene: TRBV6-6

CDR3aa: CASSVRLERLFF
CDR3nt: TGTGCCAGCAGCGTTCGCCTCGAAAGGCTGTTTTTT
abundance: -
j_gene: TRBJ1-4
d_gene: -
len: 12
v_gene: TRBV7-9

CDR3aa: CATSRATGLQETQYF
CDR3nt: TGTGCCACCAGCAGAGCGACAGGGTTACAAGAGACCCAGTACTTC
abundance: -
j_gene: TRBJ2-5
d_gene: TRBD1
len: 15
v_gene: TRBV15

CDR3aa: CASSLAGHWDNEQFF
CDR3nt: TGTGCCAGCAGCTTGGCGGGACATTGGGACAATGAGCAGTTCTTC
abundance: -
j_gene: TRBJ2-1
d_gene: -
len: 15
v_gene: TRBV5-5

CDR3aa: CASSPGLAETYEQYF
CDR3nt: TGCGCCAGCAGCCCGGGACTAGCGGAAACCTACGAGCAGTACTTC
abundance: -
j_gene: TRBJ2-7
d_gene: TRBD2
len: 15
v_gene: TRBV4-1

CDR3aa: CASTRGPSYEQYF
CDR3nt: TGTGCCAGCACTAGGGGACCGTCCTACGAGCAGTACTTC
abundance: once
j_gene: TRBJ2-7
d_gene: -
len: 13
v_gene: TRBV6-1

CDR3aa: CASSIIAGNGETQYF
CDR3nt: TGTGCCAGCAGCATCATAGCGGGAAACGGGGAGACCCAGTACTTC
abundance: -
j_gene: TRBJ2-5
d_gene: TRBD2
len: 15
v_gene: TRBV13

CDR3aa: CASSTTGTSGGNEQFF
CDR3nt: TGTGCCAGCAGCACTACCGGGACTAGCGGGGGCAATGAGCAGTTCTTC
abundance: -
j_gene: TRBJ2-1
d_gene: TRBD2
len: 16
v_gene: TRBV7-6

CDR3aa: CASSGGTASNEKLFF
CDR3nt: TGTGCCAGCAGCGGAGGGACGGCGTCGAATGAAAAACTGTTTTTT
abundance: -
j_gene: TRBJ1-4
d_gene: -
len: 15
v_gene: TRBV9

CDR3aa: CASSKGEGSGANVLTF
CDR3nt: TGTGCCAGCAGCAAGGGCGAGGGGTCTGGGGCCAACGTCCTGACTTTC
abundance: once
j_gene: TRBJ2-6
d_gene: -
len: 16
v_gene: TRBV21-1

CDR3aa: CASSSSRRDAAYEQYF
CDR3nt: TGTGCCAGCAGCTCAAGCCGCCGGGACGCCGCCTACGAGCAGTACTTC
abundance: -
j_gene: TRBJ2-7
d_gene: -
len: 16
v_gene: TRBV7-9

CDR3aa: CASSVGISYEQYF
CDR3nt: TGTGCCAGCAGCGTAGGGATTTCCTACGAGCAGTACTTC
abundance: -
j_gene: TRBJ2-7
d_gene: -
len: 13
v_gene: TRBV27

CDR3aa: CASSSTLNTEAFF
CDR3nt: TGTGCCAGCAGCTCAACACTGAACACTGAAGCTTTCTTT
abundance: -
j_gene: TRBJ1-1
d_gene: -
len: 13
v_gene: TRBV7-9

CDR3aa: CASSKEGRSGETQYF
CDR3nt: TGTGCCAGCAGCAAAGAAGGCAGGTCGGGAGAGACCCAGTACTTC
abundance: -
j_gene: TRBJ2-5
d_gene: -
len: 15
v_gene: TRBV11-2

CDR3aa: CASSPGQGWGYTF
CDR3nt: TGTGCCAGCAGCCCGGGACAGGGTTGGGGCTACACCTTC
abundance: -
j_gene: TRBJ1-2
d_gene: TRBD1
len: 13
v_gene: TRBV6-5

CDR3aa: CSANIQNIQYF
CDR3nt: TGCAGTGCAAACATCCAAAACATTCAGTACTTC
abundance: -
j_gene: TRBJ2-4
d_gene: -
len: 11
v_gene: TRBV20-1

CDR3aa: CASSPPSGGTRETQYF
CDR3nt: TGTGCCAGCAGCCCACCTAGCGGGGGCACTCGGGAGACCCAGTACTTC
abundance: -
j_gene: TRBJ2-5
d_gene: TRBD2
len: 16
v_gene: TRBV7-9

CDR3aa: CASSEHQNTGELFF
CDR3nt: TGCGCCAGCAGCGAACACCAGAACACCGGGGAGCTGTTTTTT
abundance: once
j_gene: TRBJ2-2
d_gene: -
len: 14
v_gene: TRBV4-1

CDR3aa: CASSPFGTGDYGYTF
CDR3nt: TGTGCCAGTAGCCCCTTCGGGACAGGGGACTATGGCTACACCTTC
abundance: -
j_gene: TRBJ1-2
d_gene: TRBD1
len: 15
v_gene: TRBV19

CDR3aa: CSVEDGQNYEQYF
CDR3nt: TGCAGCGTTGAAGACGGGCAGAACTACGAGCAGTACTTC
abundance: -
j_gene: TRBJ2-7
d_gene: -
len: 13
v_gene: TRBV29-1

CDR3aa: CASSLGDEQYF
CDR3nt: TGTGCCAGCAGCTTAGGGGACGAGCAGTACTTC
abundance: -
j_gene: TRBJ2-7
d_gene: -
len: 11
v_gene: TRBV7-6

CDR3aa: CASTPERASYNEQFF
CDR3nt: TGTGCCAGCACCCCCGAGCGAGCCTCCTACAATGAGCAGTTCTTC
abundance: -
j_gene: TRBJ2-1
d_gene: -
len: 15
v_gene: TRBV6-6